This T cell receptor beta chain was retrieved from a study of shared clonotypes between healthy human individuals. The study, taken as a whole, reports: Sampling was confined to blood; repertoires within tissues likely differ.

The CDR3 is 17 residues long. Trimming took 4 bases from V and 3 from J; bases not matched to a gene: 13. CDR1 and CDR2 from the germline V gene are SGHRS and YFSETQ. This clone was observed a single time. Its antigen is unknown. Repertoires were generated with immunoSEQ multiplex PCR, while TCRdb's copy carries only in-frame clones and drops some. The data hold some 680,000 clones, with around 73% observed a single time. The TCR comes from a young woman in good health. This sequence joins TRBV5-1 and TRBJ2-7; the match to TRBD1 covers 10 bases. The specimen was memory CD4+ T cells sorted from blood. Subset here: CD45RA-negative fraction. For the CDR3, the DNA is TGCGCCAGCAGCGGTAGACAGGGGGCGCGGGTTTACTACGAGCAGTACTTC. Amino acid sequence: CASSGRQGARVYYEQYF.